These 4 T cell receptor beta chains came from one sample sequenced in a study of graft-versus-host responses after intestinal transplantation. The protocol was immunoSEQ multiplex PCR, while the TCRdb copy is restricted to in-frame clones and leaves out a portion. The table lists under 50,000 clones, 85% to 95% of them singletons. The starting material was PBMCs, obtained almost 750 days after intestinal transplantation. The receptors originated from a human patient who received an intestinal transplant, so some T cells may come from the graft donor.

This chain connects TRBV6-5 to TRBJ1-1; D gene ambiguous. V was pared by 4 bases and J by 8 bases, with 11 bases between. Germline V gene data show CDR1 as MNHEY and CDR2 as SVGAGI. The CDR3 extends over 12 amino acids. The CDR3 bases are TGTGCCAGCAGTTTCGGGCCTCCCGAAGCTTTCTTT. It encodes CASSFGPPEAFF.

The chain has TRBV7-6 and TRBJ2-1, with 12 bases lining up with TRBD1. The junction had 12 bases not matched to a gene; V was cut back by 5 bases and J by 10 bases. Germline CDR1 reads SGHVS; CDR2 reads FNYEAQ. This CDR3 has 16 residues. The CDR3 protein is CASSPTRDRGRREQFF. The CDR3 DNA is TGTGCCAGCAGCCCTACCAGGGACAGGGGGCGTCGGGAGCAGTTCTTC.

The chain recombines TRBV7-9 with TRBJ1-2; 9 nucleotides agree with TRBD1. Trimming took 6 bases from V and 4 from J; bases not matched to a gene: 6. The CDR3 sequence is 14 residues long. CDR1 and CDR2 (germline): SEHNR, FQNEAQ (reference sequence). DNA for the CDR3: TGTGCCAGCAGGCGACAGGGGGTTATCTATGGCTACACCTTC. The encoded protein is CASRRQGVIYGYTF.

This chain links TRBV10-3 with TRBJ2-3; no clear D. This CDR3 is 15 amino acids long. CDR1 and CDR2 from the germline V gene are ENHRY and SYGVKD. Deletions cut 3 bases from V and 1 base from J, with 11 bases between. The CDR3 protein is CAISEGTPGTDTQYF. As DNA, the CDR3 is TGTGCCATCAGTGAAGGCACCCCGGGCACAGATACGCAGTATTTT.